This TCR beta chain originates from a study of vaccination effects on CD4 cells after COVID-19. Turning to the study itself: The median interval between the second dose and post-vaccine sampling was 72 days.

The V gene lost 0 bases and the J gene lost 6 bases, with 9 bases spanning the gap. Germline CDR1 reads GTSNPN; CDR2 reads SVGIG (reference sequence). The CDR3 consists of 14 residues. The protocol was immunoSEQ multiplex PCR, while the TCRdb copy is restricted to in-frame clones and leaves out a portion. The sample contains more than 65,000 clones, 75% to 85% of which appear only once. In the case of this clone: The target antigen is unknown.

Sequencing in the ViraFEST assay came after antigen-specific CD4+ T cells had been expanded with viral peptide pools, which were used to stimulate PBMC. After about 10 days in culture, the CD4+ T cells were isolated. As their vaccination, participants received two doses of either BNT162b2 or mRNA-1273. Vaccine recipients, nucleocapsid antibody negative, had no prior SARS-CoV-2 infection. The authors replaced half the medium with IL-2 medium on days 3 and 7. The rearrangement uses TRBV30 and TRBJ1-6; D remains ambiguous. Sequenced material: CD4+ T cells from PBMCs cultured with HCoV-229E spike peptides, taken after COVID-19 vaccination. This TCR was recovered from a human donor who received a COVID-19 vaccine. CDR3 DNA: TGTGCCTGGAGTGTACGACCGGCTAATTCACCCCTCCACTTT. Its protein is CAWSVRPANSPLHF.